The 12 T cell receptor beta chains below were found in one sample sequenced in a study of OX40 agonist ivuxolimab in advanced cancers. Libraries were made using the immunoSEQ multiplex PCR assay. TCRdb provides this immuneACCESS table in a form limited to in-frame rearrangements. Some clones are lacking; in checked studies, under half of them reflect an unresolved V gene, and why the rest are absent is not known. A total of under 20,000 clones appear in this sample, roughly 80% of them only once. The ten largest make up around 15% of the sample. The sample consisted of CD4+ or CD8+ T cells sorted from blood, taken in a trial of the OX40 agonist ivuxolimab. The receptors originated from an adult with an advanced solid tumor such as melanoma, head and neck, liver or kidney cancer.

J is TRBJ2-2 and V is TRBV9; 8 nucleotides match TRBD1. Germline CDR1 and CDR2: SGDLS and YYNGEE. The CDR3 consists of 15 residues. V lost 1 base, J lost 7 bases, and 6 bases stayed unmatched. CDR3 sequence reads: CASSVTTGEFGELFF. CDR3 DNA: TGTGCCAGCAGCGTAACGACAGGGGAATTCGGGGAGCTGTTTTTT.

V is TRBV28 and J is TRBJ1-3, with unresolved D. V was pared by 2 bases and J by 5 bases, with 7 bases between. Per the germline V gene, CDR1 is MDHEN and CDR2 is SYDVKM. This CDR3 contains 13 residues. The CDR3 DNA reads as TGTGCCAGCAGTTTACGCGACAGAAACACCATATATTTT. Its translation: CASSLRDRNTIYF.

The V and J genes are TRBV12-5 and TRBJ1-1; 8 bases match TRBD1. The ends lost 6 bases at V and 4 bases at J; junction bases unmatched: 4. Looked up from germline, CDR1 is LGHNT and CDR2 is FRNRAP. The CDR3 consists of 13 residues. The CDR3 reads CASGQGASTEAFF. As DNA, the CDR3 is TGTGCTAGTGGGCAGGGGGCCAGCACTGAAGCTTTCTTT.

The CDR3 reads CASSRQGQASYEQYF. DNA for the CDR3: TGTGCCAGCAGTCGACAGGGACAGGCTAGCTACGAGCAGTACTTC. The chain is built from TRBV2 and TRBJ2-7, with 8 bases fitting TRBD1. CDR1 SNHLY and CDR2 FYNNEI come from the germline V gene. The trim removed 5 bases at V and 3 bases at J, leaving 9 bases unmatched. The CDR3 has 15 amino acids.

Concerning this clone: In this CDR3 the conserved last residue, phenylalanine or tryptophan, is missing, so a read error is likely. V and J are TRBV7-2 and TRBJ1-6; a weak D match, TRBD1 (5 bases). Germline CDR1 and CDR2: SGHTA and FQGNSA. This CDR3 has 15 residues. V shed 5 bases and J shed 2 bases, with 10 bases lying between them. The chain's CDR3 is CASSRHRTYNSPLHS. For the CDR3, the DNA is TGTGCCAGCAGCCGTCACAGGACCTATAATTCACCCCTCCACTCT.

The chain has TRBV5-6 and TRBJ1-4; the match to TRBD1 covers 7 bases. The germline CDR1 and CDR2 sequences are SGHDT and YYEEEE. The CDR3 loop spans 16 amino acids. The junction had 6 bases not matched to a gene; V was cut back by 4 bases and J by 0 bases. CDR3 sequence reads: CASSGGQLATNEKLFF. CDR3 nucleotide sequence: TGTGCCAGCAGCGGGGGACAGCTTGCAACTAATGAAAAACTGTTTTTT.

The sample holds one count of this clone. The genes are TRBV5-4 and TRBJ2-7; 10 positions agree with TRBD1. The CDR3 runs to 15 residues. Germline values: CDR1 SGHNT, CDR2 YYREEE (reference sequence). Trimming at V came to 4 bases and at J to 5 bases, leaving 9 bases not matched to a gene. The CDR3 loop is CASSATGQGFHEQYF. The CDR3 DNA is TGTGCCAGCAGCGCGACGGGACAGGGGTTCCACGAGCAGTACTTC.

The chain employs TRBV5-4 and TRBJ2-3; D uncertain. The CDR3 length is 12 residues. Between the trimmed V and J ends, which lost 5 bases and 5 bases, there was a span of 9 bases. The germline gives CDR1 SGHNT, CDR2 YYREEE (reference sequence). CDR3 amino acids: CASSDWVDTQYF. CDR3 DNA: TGTGCCAGCAGTGACTGGGTAGATACGCAGTATTTT.

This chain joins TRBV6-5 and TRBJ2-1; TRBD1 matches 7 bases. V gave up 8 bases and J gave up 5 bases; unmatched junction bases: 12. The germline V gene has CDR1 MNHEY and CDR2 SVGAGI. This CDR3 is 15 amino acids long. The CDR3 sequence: CASGHPTGANNEQFF. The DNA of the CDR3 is TGTGCCAGCGGCCATCCCACAGGGGCCAACAATGAGCAGTTCTTC.

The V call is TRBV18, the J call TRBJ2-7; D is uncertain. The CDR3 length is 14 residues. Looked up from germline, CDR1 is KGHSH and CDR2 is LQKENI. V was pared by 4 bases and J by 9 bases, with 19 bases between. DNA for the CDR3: TGTGCCAGCTCACAAGGGCCAACCACGACCGGGCAGTACTTC. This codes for CASSQGPTTTGQYF.

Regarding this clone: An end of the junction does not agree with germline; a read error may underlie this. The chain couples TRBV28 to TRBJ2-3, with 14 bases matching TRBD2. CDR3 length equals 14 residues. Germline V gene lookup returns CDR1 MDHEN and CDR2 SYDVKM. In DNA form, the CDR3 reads TGTGCCAGCGGACAGACTAGCGGGGGGGCCCAGCTCCCTTTT. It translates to CASGQTSGGAQLPF.

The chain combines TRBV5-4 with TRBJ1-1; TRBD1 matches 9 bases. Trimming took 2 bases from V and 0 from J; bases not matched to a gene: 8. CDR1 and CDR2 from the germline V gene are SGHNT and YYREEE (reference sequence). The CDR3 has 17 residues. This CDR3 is CASSLLTGGLMNTEAFF. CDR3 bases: TGTGCCAGCAGCTTACTGACAGGGGGACTTATGAACACTGAAGCTTTCTTT.